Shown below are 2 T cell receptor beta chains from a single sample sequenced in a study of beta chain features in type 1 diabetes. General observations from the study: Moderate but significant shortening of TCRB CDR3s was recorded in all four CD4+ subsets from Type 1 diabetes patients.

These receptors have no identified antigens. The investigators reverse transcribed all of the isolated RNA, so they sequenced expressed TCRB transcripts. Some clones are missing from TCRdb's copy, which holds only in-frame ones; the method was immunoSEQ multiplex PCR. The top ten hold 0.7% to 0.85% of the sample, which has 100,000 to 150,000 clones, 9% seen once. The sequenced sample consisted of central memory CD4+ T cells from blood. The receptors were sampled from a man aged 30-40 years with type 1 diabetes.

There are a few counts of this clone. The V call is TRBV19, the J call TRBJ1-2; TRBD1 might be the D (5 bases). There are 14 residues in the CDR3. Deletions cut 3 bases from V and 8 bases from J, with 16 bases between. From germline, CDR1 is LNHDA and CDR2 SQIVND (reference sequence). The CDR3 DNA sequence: TGTGCCAGTAGTATCCCAGGGAAGGAAATCGGCTACACCTTC. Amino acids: CASSIPGKEIGYTF. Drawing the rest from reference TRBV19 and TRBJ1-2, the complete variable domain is DGGITQSPKYLFRKEGQNVTLSCEQNLNHDAMYWYRQDPGQGLRLIYYSQIVNDFQKGDIAEGYSVSREKKESFPLTVTSAQKNPTAFYLCASSIPGKEIGYTFGSGTRLTVV.

The CDR3 nucleotides read TGTGCCAGCAGTCCGGACAGGGGGTTCCACTACACCTTC. Encoded protein: CASSPDRGFHYTF. V is TRBV6-1 and J is TRBJ1-2; 10 bases align to TRBD1. The CDR3 has 13 residues. Germline assignment: CDR1 MNHNS and CDR2 SASEGT. V gave up 5 bases and J gave up 10 bases; unmatched junction bases: 7.